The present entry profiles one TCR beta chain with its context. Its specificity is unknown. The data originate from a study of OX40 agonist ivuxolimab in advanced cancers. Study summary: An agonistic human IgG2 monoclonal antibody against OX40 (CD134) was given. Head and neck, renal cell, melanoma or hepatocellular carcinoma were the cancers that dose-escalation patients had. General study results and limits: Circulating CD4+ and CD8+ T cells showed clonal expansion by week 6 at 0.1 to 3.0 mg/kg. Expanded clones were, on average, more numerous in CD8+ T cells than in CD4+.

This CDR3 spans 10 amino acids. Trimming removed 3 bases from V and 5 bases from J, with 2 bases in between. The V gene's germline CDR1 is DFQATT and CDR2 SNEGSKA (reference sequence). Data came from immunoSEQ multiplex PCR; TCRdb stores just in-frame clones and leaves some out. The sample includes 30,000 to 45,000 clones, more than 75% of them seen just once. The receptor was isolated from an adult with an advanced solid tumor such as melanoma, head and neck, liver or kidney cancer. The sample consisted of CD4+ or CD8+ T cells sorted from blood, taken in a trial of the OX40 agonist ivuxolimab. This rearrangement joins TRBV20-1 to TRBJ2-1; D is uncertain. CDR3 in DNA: TGCAGTGCTAGGGACAATGAGCAGTTCTTC. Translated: CSARDNEQFF.